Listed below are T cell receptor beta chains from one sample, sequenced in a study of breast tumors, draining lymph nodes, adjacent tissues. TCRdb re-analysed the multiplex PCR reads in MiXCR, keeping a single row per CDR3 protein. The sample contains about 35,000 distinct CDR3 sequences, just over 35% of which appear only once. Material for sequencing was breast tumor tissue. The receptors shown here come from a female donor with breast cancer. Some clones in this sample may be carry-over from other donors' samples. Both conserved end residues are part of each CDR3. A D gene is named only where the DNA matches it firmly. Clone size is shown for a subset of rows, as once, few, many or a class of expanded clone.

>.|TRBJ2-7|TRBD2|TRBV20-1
TGCAGTGCTATAGCGGGGGGGTGGTACGAGCAGTACTTC
CSAIAGGWYEQYF
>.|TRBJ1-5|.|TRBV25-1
TGTGCCAGCAGTTGGTCCAATCAGCCCCAGCATTTT
CASSWSNQPQHF
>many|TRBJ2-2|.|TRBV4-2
TGTGCCAGCAGCCCCCGGGCAGGGCGGGACACCGGGGAGCTGTTTTTT
CASSPRAGRDTGELFF
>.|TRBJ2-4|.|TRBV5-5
TGTGCCAGCAGCCTAGGACAGAATACCCAAAACATTCAGTACTTC
CASSLGQNTQNIQYF
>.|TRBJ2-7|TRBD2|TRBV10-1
TGCGCCAGCAGTGACAGAGCTCAGGTTGCGGGAGAGGAATACGAGCAGTACTTC
CASSDRAQVAGEEYEQYF
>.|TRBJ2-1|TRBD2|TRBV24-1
TGTGCCACCGGAGGACTAGCGGGAGTGGGGGAGCAGTTCTTC
CATGGLAGVGEQFF
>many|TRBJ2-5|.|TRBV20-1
TGCAGTGCTAGAGCAACGGGACAACTGTACCAAGAGACCCAGTACTTC
CSARATGQLYQETQYF
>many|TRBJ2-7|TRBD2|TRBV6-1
TGTGCCAGCAGTTTCGGACTAGCGGGAGGGTTCGTCTACGAGCAGTACTTC
CASSFGLAGGFVYEQYF
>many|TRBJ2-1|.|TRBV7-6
TGTGCCAGCAGCTTAACCTTATCCAATGAGCAGTTCTTC
CASSLTLSNEQFF
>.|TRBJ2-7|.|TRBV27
TGTGCCAGCAGTTTATCTAGCTGGGGTTACGAGCAGTACTTC
CASSLSSWGYEQYF
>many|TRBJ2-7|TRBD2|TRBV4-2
TGTGCCAGCAGCCAAGAGGGGACTAGCGGGATTGAGCAGTACTTC
CASSQEGTSGIEQYF
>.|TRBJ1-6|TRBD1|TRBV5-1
TGCGCCAGCAGCTTGACAGGGGCGAATTCACCCCTCCACTTT
CASSLTGANSPLHF
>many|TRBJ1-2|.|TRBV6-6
TGTGCCAGCAGTTACGGCAACCCGGGGGGCTACACCTTC
CASSYGNPGGYTF
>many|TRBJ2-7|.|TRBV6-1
TGTGCCAGCAGTGACTTCGACCAACTAGCTCTCTTTTCCTACGAGCAGTACTTC
CASSDFDQLALFSYEQYF
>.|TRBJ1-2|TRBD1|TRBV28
TGTGCCAGCAGTATCGACAGGGGGAACTATGGCTACACCTTC
CASSIDRGNYGYTF
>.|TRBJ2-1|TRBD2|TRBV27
TGTGCCAGCAGAAATAGCGGGAGCTCCTACAATGAGCAGTTCTTC
CASRNSGSSYNEQFF
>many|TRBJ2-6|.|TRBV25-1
TGTGCCAGCAGTGAGTCCGTCTCTGGGGCCAACGTCCTGACTTTC
CASSESVSGANVLTF
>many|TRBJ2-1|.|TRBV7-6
TGTGCCAGCAGCTCCGGGACTTACAATGAGCAGTTCTTC
CASSSGTYNEQFF
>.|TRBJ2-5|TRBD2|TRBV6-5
TGTGCCAGCAGCCTTCGGACTAGCGGGACGCTTGGGGAGACCCAGTACTTC
CASSLRTSGTLGETQYF
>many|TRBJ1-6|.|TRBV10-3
TGTGCCATCAGGGAAGAGACAGGTTATAATTCACCCCTCCACTTT
CAIREETGYNSPLHF
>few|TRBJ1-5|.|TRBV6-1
TGTGCCAGCAGCCCCGAGGGGGGCAATCAGCCCCAGCATTTT
CASSPEGGNQPQHF
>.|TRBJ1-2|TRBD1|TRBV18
TGTGCCAGCTCTCAACAGGGGGATAGAGGCTACACCTTC
CASSQQGDRGYTF
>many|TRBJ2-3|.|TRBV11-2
TGTGCCAGCAGCATAAGACTCCGCACAGATACGCAGTATTTT
CASSIRLRTDTQYF
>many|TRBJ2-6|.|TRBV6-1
TGTGCCAGCAGCCCAGGGTCTGGGGCCAACGTCCTGACTTTC
CASSPGSGANVLTF
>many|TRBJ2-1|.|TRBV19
TGTGCCAGTAGTCCCCGTACCTACAATGAGCAGTTCTTC
CASSPRTYNEQFF
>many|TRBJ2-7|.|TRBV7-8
TGTGCCAGCAGCAAACGACAGGTTTCGTTTGGGCGTTCCACCTACGAGCAGTACTTC
CASSKRQVSFGRSTYEQYF
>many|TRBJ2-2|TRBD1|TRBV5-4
TGTGCCAGCAGCCACCGGGACAGGGTAACCTCGGGGGAGCTGTTTTTT
CASSHRDRVTSGELFF
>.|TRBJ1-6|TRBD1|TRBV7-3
TGTGCCAGCAGCAAGCGGGACAGGGGTAGGTCACCCCTCCGCTTT
CASSKRDRGRSPLRF